The present T cell receptor (beta chain) was sequenced within a study of CXCR3-negative and CXCR3-positive naive CD8 T cells. Carrying UMI labels, the TRB cDNA libraries were prepared through 5' RACE. TCRdb re-called the 5' RACE reads, yielding one record per CDR3 amino acid sequence without DNA. Across some 50,000 distinct CDR3 sequences, the top ten clones capture 0.55% to 0.6% of the sample. At 300,000 cells each, triplicate sorts were carried out for each CD8+ T cell subset. A CD45RO-CCR7+CD27+CD95- phenotype identified naive CD8+ T cells. As to this clonotype: Its antigen is not identified.

Overall study findings and caveats: Memory cells differed in TRBV-TRBJ usage, but naive CXCR3-negative and CXCR3-positive cells had similar usage. Naive cells that were CXCR3-positive had more hydrophobic TRB CDR3s (compared with CXCR3-negative naive cells).

The sequenced sample was naive CXCR3+ CD8+ T cells from blood. Noted subset: CD45RO-CCR7+CD27+CD95- naive CD8+ T cells expressing CXCR3 (TNR3+). This TCR came from a human donor in good health. Some clones in this sample may be carry-over from other donors' samples.

The CDR3 protein is CASSHPGAGASAGELFF. The V and J genes are TRBV7-2 and TRBJ2-2; TCRdb reports TRBD1, a call that lacks DNA to check it against. CDR3 size: 17 residues. From germline, CDR1 is SGHTA and CDR2 FQGNSA.